This T cell receptor beta chain was obtained from a study of control samples from healthy donors and cancer patients. Deletions cut 2 bases from V and 3 bases from J, with 7 bases between. Germline assignment: CDR1 ENHRY and CDR2 SYGVKD. The CDR3 extends over 14 amino acids. Produced via immunoSEQ multiplex PCR; TCRdb's table is partial and in-frame only. This table holds roughly 400,000 clones, 75% to 95% found once. The chain joins TRBV10-3 to TRBJ1-4; the D is unclear. The receptor comes from a man aged 40-49 years with head and neck cancer. Specimen: PBMCs. The CDR3 spells CAISEDLSNEKLFF. For the CDR3, the DNA is TGTGCCATCAGTGAGGACTTATCTAATGAAAAACTGTTTTTT.